The 20 T cell receptor beta chains below come from one sample, sequenced in a study of blood T cell repertoires in COVID-19. Using immunoSEQ multiplex PCR, the repertoire was profiled, and TCRdb retains in-frame clones only, with some absent. Of approximately 250,000 clones in the sample, less than 90% are singletons; the top ten hold roughly 14%. Sequencing was done on a sample of peripheral blood. These receptors were collected from a woman aged 70-85 years with COVID-19, enrolled during active disease.

The chain joins TRBV27 to TRBJ2-5; possible D gene TRBD2, 5 bases. Trimming shortened V by 4 bases and J by 0 bases, and 9 bases separated the two germline ends. The CDR3 is 14 amino acids. The germline V gene encodes CDR1 MNHEY and CDR2 SMNVEV (reference sequence). The CDR3 protein is CASSYSGNQETQYF. For the CDR3, the DNA is TGTGCCAGCAGTTACTCCGGGAACCAAGAGACCCAGTACTTC.

The chain carries TRBV18 and TRBJ1-1; D ambiguous. The V gene lost 6 bases and the J gene lost 4 bases, with 18 bases spanning the gap. The CDR3 has 15 amino acids. Germline-derived CDR1 and CDR2 are KGHSH and LQKENI. The CDR3: CASSPRGLRGTEAFF. CDR3 coding DNA: TGTGCCAGCTCGCCGCGGGGTCTCCGGGGCACTGAAGCTTTCTTT. The full variable domain, rest sourced from reference TRBV18 and TRBJ1-1, is NAGVMQNPRHLVRRRGQEARLRCSPMKGHSHVYWYRQLPEEGLKFMVYLQKENIIDESGMPKERFSAEFPKEGPSILRIQQVVRGDSAAYFCASSPRGLRGTEAFFGQGTRLTVV.

Details on this clone: This sample also contains other DNA sequences that code for the same CDR3. The J gene is TRBJ2-1, the V gene TRBV19, with 8 positions matching TRBD2. Germline V gene data show CDR1 as LNHDA and CDR2 as SQIVND (reference sequence). The CDR3 totals 15 residues. The V segment lost 4 bases and the J segment 0 bases; nucleotides outside the gene matches: 2. CDR3: CASSTSGSSYNEQFF. Written as DNA, the CDR3 is TGTGCCAGTAGTACCAGCGGGAGCTCCTACAATGAGCAGTTCTTC.

The chain recombines TRBV7-6 with TRBJ1-1; TRBD1 might be the D (6 bases). CDR1 is SGHVS and CDR2 is FNYEAQ in the germline V gene. There are 18 residues in the CDR3. Trimming stripped 2 bases from V and 0 bases from J, with 19 bases between. In DNA, the CDR3 is TGTGCCAGCAGCTTATATCCCATATTCGGGACAATGAACACTGAAGCTTTCTTT. This encodes CASSLYPIFGTMNTEAFF.

The V gene is TRBV2, the J gene TRBJ2-3; 14 nucleotides line up with TRBD2. The CDR3 contains 16 residues. Germline CDR1 is SNHLY and CDR2 is FYNNEI. V lost 5 bases to trimming and J lost 1 base; unmatched junction nucleotides: 2. For the CDR3, the DNA is TGTGCCAGCAGTCTGGGACTAGCGGGGGGCACAGATACGCAGTATTTT. Translated, it gives CASSLGLAGGTDTQYF.

The chain carries TRBV10-1 and TRBJ1-4; 8 nucleotides agree with TRBD1. Germline V lookup: CDR1 WNHNN, CDR2 SYGVQD (reference sequence). CDR3 length equals 17 residues. Trimming removed 4 bases from V and 0 bases from J; junction bases left unmatched: 7. CDR3 loop: CASSGGTGDTTNEKLFF. CDR3 DNA sequence: TGCGCCAGCAGTGGTGGGACAGGCGACACAACTAATGAAAAACTGTTTTTT.

The chain combines TRBV15 with TRBJ1-1; D may be TRBD1 (5 bases). This CDR3 comprises 11 residues. Germline assignment: CDR1 LNHNV and CDR2 YYDKDF (reference sequence). V was trimmed by 10 bases and J by 5 bases, leaving 11 bases between them. The CDR3 sequence: CAIREGTEAFF. Here the CDR3 DNA reads TGTGCCATCCGGGAGGGGACTGAAGCTTTCTTT.

The genes are TRBV5-4 and TRBJ2-6; possibly TRBD1 for D (6 bases). The V gene lost 0 bases and the J gene lost 2 bases, with 12 bases spanning the gap. The CDR3 totals 17 residues. Germline V gives CDR1 SGHNT, CDR2 YYREEE (reference sequence). The CDR3 DNA reads as TGTGCCAGCAGCTTGGCACTTTACAGGGCTGGGGCCAACGTCCTGACTTTC. As protein: CASSLALYRAGANVLTF.

The CDR3 nucleotides are TGTGCCAGCAGCTTAAAAACAGGGGGCCCCAACCATGGCTACACCTTC. This gives the protein CASSLKTGGPNHGYTF. V usage is TRBV7-9 and J usage is TRBJ1-2, with TRBD1 matching over 9 bases. CDR1 and CDR2 from the germline V gene are SEHNR and FQNEAQ (reference sequence). CDR3 length: 16 residues. V trimming: 2 bases; J trimming: 6 bases; junction bases outside the gene matches: 10.

This chain connects TRBV4-1 to TRBJ1-5; 8 bases line up with TRBD1. CDR3 length: 15 amino acids. Germline V lookup: CDR1 MGHRA, CDR2 YSYEKL. V shed 3 bases, J shed 4 bases, and the junction held 5 bases outside the gene matches. The CDR3, as DNA: TGCGCCAGCAGCCAGGGGACAGGAGGGAATCAGCCCCAGCATTTT. Translation gives CASSQGTGGNQPQHF.

The chain has TRBV10-3 and TRBJ2-3; D unresolved. Germline loops: CDR1 ENHRY, CDR2 SYGVKD. V lost 6 bases, J lost 1 base, and 11 bases lay in between. This CDR3 is built from 14 residues. CDR3: CAIRDPGGTDTQYF. The CDR3 coding sequence is TGTGCCATCAGAGACCCTGGAGGCACAGATACGCAGTATTTT.

The rearrangement joins TRBV27 to TRBJ2-7, with D maybe TRBD2 (5 bases). V was trimmed by 5 bases and J by 5 bases, leaving 16 bases between them. Germline V lookup: CDR1 MNHEY, CDR2 SMNVEV (reference sequence). This CDR3 spans 14 amino acids. The CDR3 region has the DNA TGTGCCAGCAGTCGGATAGGGAGCCCCCACGAGCAGTACTTC. Translating gives CASSRIGSPHEQYF.

V usage is TRBV7-2 and J usage is TRBJ2-1; D is ambiguous. This CDR3 comprises 14 residues. CDR1 is SGHTA, CDR2 FQGNSA, per germline. The V end lost 0 bases, the J end lost 6 bases, and 9 bases lay between the germline ends. In DNA form, the CDR3 reads TGTGCCAGCAGCTTAGCCTGGCAGTCCAATGAGCAGTTCTTC. This codes for CASSLAWQSNEQFF.

V gene TRBV29-1 combines with J gene TRBJ2-7; D is perhaps TRBD1 (5 bases). The length of the CDR3 is 12 residues. The ends were cut back, 2 bases at V and 3 bases at J, with 8 bases in the middle. The germline gives CDR1 SQVTM, CDR2 ANQGSEA. The DNA for the CDR3 is TGCAGCGTTGAACAGGGTAACTACGAGCAGTACTTC. This encodes CSVEQGNYEQYF.

The CDR3 nucleotides read TGTGCCAGCAGCCCGCGGACAGGGCGGAGGTATGGCTACACCTTC. It specifies CASSPRTGRRYGYTF. The chain carries TRBV13 and TRBJ1-2; 8 bases are a match to TRBD1. Looked up from germline, CDR1 is PRHDT and CDR2 is FYEKMQ (reference sequence). The CDR3 consists of 15 residues. Unmatched junction bases numbered 10, after V lost 5 bases and J lost 5 bases.

This sequence joins TRBV24-1 and TRBJ1-1; 7 bases align to TRBD1. This CDR3 has 16 amino acids. The germline CDR1 and CDR2 sequences are KGHDR and SFDVKD. J was trimmed by 2 bases and V by 4 bases; bases with no gene match: 9. CDR3 coding DNA: TGTGCCACCAGTGACCAAAAACAGGGGAAAAACACTGAAGCTTTCTTT. Encoded protein: CATSDQKQGKNTEAFF.

CDR3 nucleotides: TGTGCCAGCAGTGAAGCGGGGGGGACGATTAATGAAAAACTGTTTTTT. This translates into CASSEAGGTINEKLFF. This chain joins TRBV6-1 and TRBJ1-4, with D perhaps matching TRBD1 (5 bases). Trimming took 0 bases from V and 4 from J, leaving 12 bases between them. This CDR3 spans 16 amino acids. CDR1 is MNHNS and CDR2 is SASEGT in the germline V gene.

The V call is TRBV5-1, the J call TRBJ2-2; perhaps TRBD1 as D (6 bases). V lost 4 bases to trimming and J lost 6 bases, with 19 bases between them. The CDR3 length is 16 residues. From germline, CDR1 is SGHRS and CDR2 YFSETQ. The CDR3 is CASSLWVGALAGELFF. CDR3 coding DNA: TGCGCCAGCAGCCTCTGGGTGGGGGCTCTGGCCGGGGAGCTGTTTTTT.

The chain is built from TRBV24-1 and TRBJ2-1, with 7 bases lining up with TRBD1. The CDR3 runs to 14 residues. Per germline, CDR1 KGHDR and CDR2 SFDVKD. The ends lost 5 bases at V and 7 bases at J; junction bases unmatched: 7. The CDR3 DNA follows: TGTGCCACCAGTGCCGACAGGGTGGTTAATGAGCAGTTCTTC. It is translated as CATSADRVVNEQFF.

The J gene is TRBJ1-2, the V gene TRBV28; TRBD1 matches at 7 bases. CDR3 length: 15 residues. The trim removed 4 bases at V and 4 bases at J, leaving 9 bases unmatched. Germline CDR1 reads MDHEN; CDR2 reads SYDVKM. The CDR3, as DNA: TGTGCCAGCAGTTCAGGGGGAGGCTTTGGCTATGGCTACACCTTC. It yields the protein CASSSGGGFGYGYTF.